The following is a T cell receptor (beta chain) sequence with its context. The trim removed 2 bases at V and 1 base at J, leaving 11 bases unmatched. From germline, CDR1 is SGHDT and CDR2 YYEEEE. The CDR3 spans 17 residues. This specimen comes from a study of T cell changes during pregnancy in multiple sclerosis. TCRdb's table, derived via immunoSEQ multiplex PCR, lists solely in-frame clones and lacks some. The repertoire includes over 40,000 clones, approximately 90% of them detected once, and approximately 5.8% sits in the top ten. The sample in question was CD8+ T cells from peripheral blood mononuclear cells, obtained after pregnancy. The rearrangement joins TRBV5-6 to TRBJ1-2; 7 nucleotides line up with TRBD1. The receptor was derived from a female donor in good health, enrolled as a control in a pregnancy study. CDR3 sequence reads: CASSLSSPTGRNYGYTF. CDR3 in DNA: TGTGCCAGCAGCTTAAGCTCCCCGACAGGGCGTAACTATGGCTACACCTTC.